What follows are 5 T cell receptor beta chains derived from one specimen sequenced in a study of chemoradiotherapy in HPV16-positive cancers. Profiling relied on immunoSEQ multiplex PCR, and the TCRdb table lists in-frame clones only, not all of them. The sample lists around 4,000 clones; roughly 95% were seen once. Sequences were derived from tumor tissue, sampled from a patient who underwent chemoradiotherapy. The source is a human donor with HPV-associated anogenital cancer.

V usage is TRBV6-6 and J usage is TRBJ2-5; D is undetermined. The CDR3 totals 15 residues. Per germline, CDR1 MNHNY and CDR2 SVGAGI (reference sequence). Trimming pared 6 bases from V and 4 bases from J, leaving 18 bases between. The CDR3 DNA sequence: TGTGCCAGCAGCTCAAACCAACTGCCCTCAGAGACCCAGTACTTC. This encodes CASSSNQLPSETQYF.

This chain links TRBV6-6 with TRBJ2-1; 10 positions agree with TRBD1. CDR1 MNHNY and CDR2 SVGAGI come from the germline V gene (reference sequence). This CDR3 spans 15 amino acids. The V segment lost 6 bases and the J segment 8 bases; nucleotides outside the gene matches: 10. Here the CDR3 DNA reads TGTGCCAGCAGCTCGGGACAGGGGCGTGTCCATGAGCAGTTCTTC. Residues: CASSSGQGRVHEQFF.

J is TRBJ1-2 and V is TRBV5-8, with 7 bases that match TRBD1. The CDR3 has 14 amino acids. CDR1 is SGHTS, CDR2 YDEGEE, per germline. J was trimmed by 2 bases and V by 1 base; bases with no gene match: 2. CDR3 nucleotide sequence: TGTGCCAGCAGCTTGAAGGACAGGAACTATGGCTACACCTTC. Its translation is CASSLKDRNYGYTF.

This clone came up once. The rearrangement links TRBV7-2 to TRBJ2-5, with D perhaps assigned TRBD1 or TRBD2 (5 bases each). Germline V gene lookup returns CDR1 SGHTA and CDR2 FQGNSA. The CDR3 runs to 14 residues. V lost 7 bases to trimming and J lost 0 bases, with 12 bases between them. The CDR3 nucleotides are TGTGCCAGCACCAAGGGGACCCACCAAGAGACCCAGTACTTC. Amino acid sequence: CASTKGTHQETQYF.

About this clone itself: At one boundary the junction diverges from the germline segment, which might be a read error. The V gene is TRBV28, the J gene TRBJ1-3; the D is unclear. Germline V gene lookup returns CDR1 MDHEN and CDR2 SYDVKM. CDR3 length equals 15 residues. The CDR3 DNA sequence: TGTGCCAGCAGTTGGGTTAAAAGCTCTGGAGACACCATATATTTT. It translates to CASSWVKSSGDTIYF.